This T cell receptor beta chain is drawn from a study of blood T cell repertoires in COVID-19. About the study: Nucleic acid was either cDNA or gDNA, and it came from T cells, B-cell-depleted T cells, or PBMCs.

The CDR3 contains 13 residues. V shed 7 bases, J shed 5 bases, and the junction held 8 bases outside the gene matches. Germline V CDR1 and CDR2: SQVTM, ANQGSEA. Repertoires were generated with immunoSEQ multiplex PCR, while TCRdb's copy carries only in-frame clones and drops some. The sample includes roughly 150,000 clones, approximately 86% of them seen just once. The clonotype comes from a woman older than 75 with COVID-19, enrolled during active disease. The J gene is TRBJ2-3, the V gene TRBV29-1; 8 bases are a match to TRBD2. The specimen was peripheral blood. The CDR3 nucleotides are TGCAGCGGGGATTATCTAGCGGGAGATACGCAGTATTTT. Its protein is CSGDYLAGDTQYF.